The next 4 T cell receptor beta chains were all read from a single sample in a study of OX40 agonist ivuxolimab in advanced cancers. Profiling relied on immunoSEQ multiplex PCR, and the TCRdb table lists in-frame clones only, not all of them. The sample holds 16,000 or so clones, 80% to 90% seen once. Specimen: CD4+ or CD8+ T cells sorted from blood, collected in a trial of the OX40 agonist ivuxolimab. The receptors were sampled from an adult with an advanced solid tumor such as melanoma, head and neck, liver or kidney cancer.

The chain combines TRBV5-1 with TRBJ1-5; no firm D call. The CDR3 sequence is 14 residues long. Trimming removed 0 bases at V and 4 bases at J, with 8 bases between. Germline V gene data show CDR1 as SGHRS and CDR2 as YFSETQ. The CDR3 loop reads CASSLDPGNQPQHF. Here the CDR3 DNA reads TGCGCCAGCAGCTTGGACCCGGGAAATCAGCCCCAGCATTTT.

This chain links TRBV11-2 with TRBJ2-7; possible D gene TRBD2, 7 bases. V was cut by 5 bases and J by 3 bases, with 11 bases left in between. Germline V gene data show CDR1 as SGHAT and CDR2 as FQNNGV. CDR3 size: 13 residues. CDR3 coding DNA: TGTGCCAGCAGCGAGGGGGGGAACTACGAGCAGTACTTC. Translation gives CASSEGGNYEQYF. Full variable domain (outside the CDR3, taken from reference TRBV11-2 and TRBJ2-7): EAGVAQSPRYKIIEKRQSVAFWCNPISGHATLYWYQQILGQGPKLLIQFQNNGVVDDSQLPKDRFSAERLKGVDSTLKIQPAKLEDSAVYLCASSEGGNYEQYFGPGTRLTVT.

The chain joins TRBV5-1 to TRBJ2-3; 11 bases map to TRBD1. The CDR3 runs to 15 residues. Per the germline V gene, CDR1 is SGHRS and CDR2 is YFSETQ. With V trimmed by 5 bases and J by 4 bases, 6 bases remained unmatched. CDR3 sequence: CASRTQGQGADTQYF. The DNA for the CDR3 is TGCGCCAGCAGGACTCAGGGACAGGGGGCAGATACGCAGTATTTT.

CDR3 protein: CASSGQNGNTIYF. The CDR3 DNA reads TGTGCCAGTAGTGGACAGAACGGAAACACCATATATTTT. This chain connects TRBV19 to TRBJ1-3; possibly TRBD1 for D (6 bases). The V gene lost 5 bases and the J gene lost 4 bases, with 9 bases spanning the gap. Germline CDR1 and CDR2: LNHDA and SQIVND (reference sequence). This CDR3 is 13 amino acids long.